This T cell receptor (beta chain) originates from a study of T cells expressing NK-cell markers. Study background: It was sorted CD3+CD56-NKG2C+, CD3+CD56+NKG2C- and CD3+CD56+NKG2C+ T cells that provided the TCR beta repertoires. Study-wide points: One observes that, in a handful of donors, these clonotypes were also the leading ones within the CD3+CD56-NKG2C+ fraction.

Germline V gene data show CDR1 as DFQATT and CDR2 as SNEGSKA (reference sequence). The CDR3 loop spans 13 amino acids. On this clonotype: Its target is unknown.

Synthesis of TCR beta cDNA relied on 5'RACE template switching carrying UMIs. Following a re-call of the 5' RACE reads, TCRdb has one entry per CDR3 protein and lacks DNA. Seen in this sample are almost 450,000 distinct CDR3 sequences; the ten most common clones hold 7.3%. Sequenced: blood T cells: a sorted CD56 or NKG2C T cell subset, CD4+ or CD8+ T cells, or bulk PBMC T cells (not recorded which). This clonotype originated in a woman aged 18-70 years in good health. The genes are TRBV20-1 and TRBJ1-2; TCRdb designates TRBD1, a call that cannot be tested without DNA. CDR3 in amino acids: CSAGGTDDYGYTF.